This TCR beta chain was retrieved from a study of OX40 agonist ivuxolimab in advanced cancers. About the investigation overall: Ivuxolimab was a fully human IgG2 agonistic monoclonal antibody targeting the costimulatory receptor OX40 (CD134). A male proportion of about 79% and a mean age of 60 years, ranging from roughly 23 to 90, were recorded for the dose-escalation cohort. Prior anti-PD-1, anti-PD-L1 or anti-CTLA-4 therapy was permitted, and about 40% of dose-escalation patients had received checkpoint inhibitors. Of the roughly 54 patients in dose escalation, 19 had hepatocellular carcinoma, about 15 had melanoma, 9 had renal cell carcinoma and 9 had head and neck cancer. The point of sequencing TCRbeta in the periphery was to test whether ivuxolimab changed TCR sequence diversity and drove clonal T-cell expansion. Intravenous ivuxolimab was administered to patients every 2 weeks at six dose levels: 0.01, 0.1, 0.3, 1.5, 3 and 10 mg/kg. The paper covers the monotherapy dose-escalation part of the phase I ivuxolimab trial, which included N ≈ 50 patients. Partial responses occurred in three dose-escalation patients: two with cutaneous melanoma and one with hepatocellular carcinoma.

The paper's findings and limits, for the study overall: Low levels of normalized T-cell clonal expansion were also shown by some nonresponding patients. The antigen specificity of the clonally expanded peripheral T cells was not determined. At doses of 0.1 to 3.0 mg/kg, clonal expansion of both CD4+ and CD8+ T cells in blood was seen between baseline and week 6. In the 0.1-3.0 mg/kg groups, partial responders had among the lowest normalized peripheral clonal expansion, particularly in CD8+ T cells. After ivuxolimab, more expanded clones were found on average in CD8+ T cells than in CD4+ T cells.

Genomic DNA was extracted from sorted cells for sequencing of the TCRbeta CDR3 region. The immunoSEQ Assay was used for sequencing of TCRbeta CDR3 regions. TCRdb provides this immuneACCESS table in a form limited to in-frame rearrangements. Some clones are lacking; in checked studies, under half of them reflect an unresolved V gene, and why the rest are absent is not known. This sample is represented by around 99,000 clones; approximately 90% of them were singletons. The top ten constitute roughly 1.1% of the sample. With respect to this clone: What antigen it recognizes has not been identified. No base qualities exist here, and no much larger clone lies one base off it.

Patients with a history of autoimmune disease or receiving systemic immunosuppression were excluded from the trial. Peripheral blood for TCR sequencing was collected from all dose cohorts at baseline, on cycle 4 day 1, and on cycle 7 day 1. The samples were drawn from a first-in-human, open-label, multicenter phase I dose-escalation trial of ivuxolimab. Adults with locally advanced or metastatic head and neck squamous cell, hepatocellular, melanoma or renal cell carcinoma were enrolled in the trial. CD4+ and CD8+ T cells were sorted separately from peripheral blood before TCR sequencing. The TCR was taken from an adult with an advanced solid tumor such as melanoma, head and neck, liver or kidney cancer. The material was CD4+ or CD8+ T cells sorted from blood, obtained in a trial of the OX40 agonist ivuxolimab.

The DNA is as follows: TGTGCCAGCAGAGGATCCGGGACAGGGACTCAGCCCCAGCATTTT. Translated, this is CASRGSGTGTQPQHF. This sequence uses TRBV28 and TRBJ1-5, with 9 junctional bases fitting TRBD1. The germline V gene provides CDR1 MDHEN and CDR2 SYDVKM. Inclusive of the bounding cysteine and phenylalanine, the CDR3 is 15 residues long. Only the CDR3 region is kept as DNA, spanning 45 bases read in frame from base 1. Clipping removes 6 bases from V and 6 bases from J, with 9 as the unmatched junction base count.